This T cell receptor (beta chain) derives from a study of CD8 T cells in ankylosing spondylitis. This clonotype was picked up many times. The CDR3 totals 17 residues. In germline, CDR1 is LGHNA, CDR2 YNFKEQ. The V and J ends lost 4 bases and 1 base respectively, with 17 bases between them. TCRdb reprocessed the 5' RACE reads via MiXCR and lists one record per CDR3 protein. The repertoire has about 240,000 distinct CDR3 sequences, over 8.5% of them found once; the top ten carry approximately 7%. What was sequenced was blood, either unsorted or a sorted T cell fraction (not recorded which). The TCR originated in a male donor with ankylosing spondylitis or in good health (not recorded which). The chain uses TRBV4-2 and TRBJ2-1; either TRBD1 or TRBD2 may supply D (6 bases each). CDR3: CASSPGLGGPSYNEQFF. CDR3 nucleotides: TGTGCCAGCAGCCCTGGGTTAGGGGGGCCGTCCTACAATGAGCAGTTCTTC.